Included here is one T cell receptor beta chain sequence, with context. This record belongs to a study of blood T cell repertoires in COVID-19. Study-wide context: T cells, B-cell-depleted T cells, or PBMCs supplied cDNA or gDNA.

Using immunoSEQ multiplex PCR, the repertoire was profiled, and TCRdb retains in-frame clones only, with some absent. The table records roughly 200,000 clones, roughly 84% of them present only once. The sequence was collected from a woman in her 30s who had been exposed to COVID-19. The sample comprised PBMCs or T cells enriched from blood (not recorded which).

CDR3 loop: CASTTRGIGEKLFF. The CDR3 bases are TGTGCCAGTACCACCAGGGGGATCGGGGAAAAACTGTTTTTT. J is TRBJ1-4 and V is TRBV19, with 7 bases identical to TRBD1. Germline V lookup: CDR1 LNHDA, CDR2 SQIVND (reference sequence). The V gene end was trimmed by 7 bases and the J gene end by 8 bases; junction bases not matched to a gene: 10. The CDR3 runs to 14 residues.